This record looks at one T cell receptor (beta chain) sequence and its context. This clonotype was observed at least ten times. Its antigen has not been determined. The input lacks base qualities; no much larger clone sits a single base away. The source of the sample is a study of response to subunit inactivated influenza vaccine (dated by TCRdb to 2016 to 2019). General notes on the study: The study used deep quantitative T cell receptor repertoire profiling to track responses to a trivalent subunit inactivated influenza vaccine.

Summary of the overall study and its limitations: It was suggested by the authors that each seasonal influenza vaccination may recruit only a limited number of new T cells.

Library prep was done by RT-PCR. The data were produced on an Illumina HiSeq 2500. TCRdb reanalyzed the raw reads on its own, using fastp at Q25 for trimming and MiXCR for clone calling, and kept in-frame beta chains. Rows merge per CDR3 protein into single entries with the most common DNA and genes. Here the sample has 500,000 to 600,000 distinct CDR3 sequences; 7.6% occur a single time. The ten largest make up approximately 13% of the sample. Sample: PBMCs from blood, taken roughly 24 months after vaccination. This TCR came from a man aged 45-69 years who received an inactivated influenza vaccine. Donor details come from another sample of the same person, matched by shared clones.

The encoded CDR3 is CASSPLSHNEQFF. The nucleotide sequence reads TGTGCCAGCAGTCCCCTGAGTCACAATGAGCAGTTCTTC. The V and J genes are TRBV27 and TRBJ2-1; the D segment cannot be called with confidence. Inclusive of the bounding cysteine and phenylalanine, the CDR3 is 13 residues long. Of the read, only the CDR3 DNA is kept; its 39 bases are in frame from base 1. The trim is 5 bases for V and 5 bases for J, with a gap of 10 bases between the germline ends. From a lookup of the germline V gene (reference sequence), CDR1 and CDR2 are MNHEY and SMNVEV.